This T cell receptor beta chain was identified in a study of T-cell memory formation after mild COVID-19. Study-level findings and limits: Day 15 to 85 contracting clones showed balanced CD4/CD8; day 15 to 37 expanders favored CD4+.

TCRdb ran MiXCR on the 5' RACE reads and lists one entry per CDR3 protein. The table includes 400,000 to 450,000 distinct CDR3 sequences, 15% to 20% detected once. As for this clonotype: The target antigen is unknown.

CDR3 size: 14 residues. CDR1 and CDR2 (germline): MDHEN, SYDVKM. V shed 8 bases and J shed 4 bases, with 18 bases lying between them. The clonotype originates from a man between 18 and 29 years old who had mild COVID-19 (a few samples of this study predate the infection). Cell type and time point are not known. The chain carries TRBV28 and TRBJ2-7; D might be TRBD1 or TRBD2, each matching 6 bases. What was sequenced was PBMCs or a T cell subset sorted from them (not recorded which). The CDR3 nucleotides read TGTGCCAGCGTCGGGGGCGGGACCGCATACGAGCAGTACGTC. Translated: CASVGGGTAYEQYV.